The clone carrying this T cell receptor beta chain was found a few times. Its antigen is unidentified. The data originate from a study of long-term antiretroviral therapy in people with HIV. CDR1 and CDR2 from the germline V gene are LGHNA and YNFKEQ. Germline trimming cut 0 bases from V and 6 bases from J; bases unmatched to any gene: 7. The CDR3 runs to 16 residues. Overall study findings and caveats: ART preceded a rise in diversity that nonetheless stayed lower than in transplant donor controls. All time points showed a repertoire dominated by clones expanded before ART. Repertoires from HIV showed CDR3 length ranges narrower than those of controls.

Researchers report immunoSEQ v3.0 was run at survey level. Profiled with immunoSEQ multiplex PCR; TCRdb holds only in-frame clones, not every one. The sample consists of about 48,000 clones, around 80% of them appearing once. One or more pre-ART and two or more post-ART PBMC samples were available from each donor. The V and J genes are TRBV4-2 and TRBJ1-5; 8 bases align to TRBD1. Sequencing was performed on unsorted PBMCs, taken 0.8 years after starting antiretroviral therapy. This TCR came from a woman younger than 30 with HIV. The CDR3 sequence: CASSQDKDRAGQPQHF. The CDR3 DNA sequence: TGTGCCAGCAGCCAAGATAAGGACAGGGCCGGTCAGCCCCAGCATTTT.